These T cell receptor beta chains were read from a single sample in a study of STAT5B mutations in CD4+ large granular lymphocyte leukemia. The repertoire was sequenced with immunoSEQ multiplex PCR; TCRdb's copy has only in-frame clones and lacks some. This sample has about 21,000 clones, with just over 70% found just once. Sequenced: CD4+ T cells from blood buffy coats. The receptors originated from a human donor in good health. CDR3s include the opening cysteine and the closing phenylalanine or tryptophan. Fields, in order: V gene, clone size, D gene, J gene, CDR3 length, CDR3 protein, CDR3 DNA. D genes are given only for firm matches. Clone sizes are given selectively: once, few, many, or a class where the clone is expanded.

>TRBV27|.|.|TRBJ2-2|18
CASSLSIRGAANTGELFF
TGTGCCAGCAGTTTATCGATTCGCGGGGCCGCGAACACCGGGGAGCTGTTTTTT
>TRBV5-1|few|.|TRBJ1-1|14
CASSGGHLNTEAFF
TGCGCCAGCAGCGGAGGACATTTGAACACTGAAGCTTTCTTT
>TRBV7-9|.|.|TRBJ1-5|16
CASSSGRGGSNQPQHF
TGTGCCAGCAGCTCCGGACGGGGGGGTAGCAATCAGCCCCAGCATTTT
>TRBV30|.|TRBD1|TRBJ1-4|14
CAWSVGQGAEKLFF
TGTGCCTGGAGTGTAGGGCAGGGGGCTGAAAAACTGTTTTTT
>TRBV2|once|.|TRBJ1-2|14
CASPPTGFNYGYTF
TGTGCCAGCCCCCCGACTGGATTTAACTATGGCTACACCTTC
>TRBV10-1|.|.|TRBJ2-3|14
CASSESWGTDTQYF
TGCGCCAGCAGTGAGTCGTGGGGCACAGATACGCAGTATTTT
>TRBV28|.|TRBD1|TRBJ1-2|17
CASFSPGQGSGGYGYTF
TGTGCCAGCTTCAGTCCGGGACAGGGGAGTGGAGGCTATGGCTACACCTTC
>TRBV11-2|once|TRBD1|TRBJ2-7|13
CASSSDRVREQYF
TGTGCCAGCAGCTCGGACAGGGTGCGGGAGCAGTACTTC
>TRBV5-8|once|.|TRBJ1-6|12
CASSLRLGALHF
TGTGCCAGCAGCTTGCGACTGGGGGCCCTCCACTTT
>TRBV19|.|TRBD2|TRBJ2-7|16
CASRISTSGGTYEQYF
TGTGCCAGTAGAATTTCGACTAGCGGGGGGACCTACGAGCAGTACTTC
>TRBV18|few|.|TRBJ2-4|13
CASSSSQGDIQYF
TGTGCCAGCTCATCAAGTCAAGGGGACATTCAGTACTTC
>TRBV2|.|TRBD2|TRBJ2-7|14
CASSTGLELYEQYF
TGTGCCAGCAGTACAGGACTAGAACTTTACGAGCAGTACTTC
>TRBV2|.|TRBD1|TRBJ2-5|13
CASSTTGEETQYF
TGTGCCAGCAGTACCACAGGGGAAGAGACCCAGTACTTC
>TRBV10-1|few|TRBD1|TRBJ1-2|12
CASSDSTGTAIF
TGCGCCAGCAGTGATTCAACCGGGACAGCTATCTTC
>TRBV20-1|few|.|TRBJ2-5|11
CSARRMETQYF
TGCAGTGCTAGGCGGATGGAGACCCAGTACTTC
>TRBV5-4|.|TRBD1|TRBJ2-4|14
CASSPGAQGDIQYF
TGTGCCAGCAGTCCCGGCGCACAGGGGGACATTCAGTACTTC
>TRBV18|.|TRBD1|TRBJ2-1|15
CASSPQQGVGNEQFF
TGTGCCAGCTCACCGCAGCAGGGGGTGGGGAATGAGCAGTTCTTC
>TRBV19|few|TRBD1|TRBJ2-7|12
CASSIGDRGLYF
TGTGCCAGTAGTATCGGGGACAGGGGGCTGTACTTC
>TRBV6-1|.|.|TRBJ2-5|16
CASSAQGSGRRETQYF
TGTGCCAGCAGTGCCCAAGGGTCCGGACGGAGGGAGACCCAGTACTTC
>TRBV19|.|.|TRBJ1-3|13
CASSMDTGNTIYF
TGTGCCAGTAGTATGGACACTGGAAACACCATATATTTT
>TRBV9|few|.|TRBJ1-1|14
CASSVSEDGGEAFF
TGTGCCAGCAGCGTATCTGAGGATGGGGGTGAAGCTTTCTTT
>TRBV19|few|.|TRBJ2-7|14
CARTRVYSSYEQYF
TGTGCCAGGACCAGGGTGTACAGCTCCTACGAGCAGTACTTC
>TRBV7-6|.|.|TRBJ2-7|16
CASSPRLGDTDYEQYF
TGTGCCAGCAGCCCGCGGCTGGGGGACACAGACTACGAGCAGTACTTC
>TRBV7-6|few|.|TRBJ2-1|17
CASSRRQGWAGFNEQFF
TGTGCCAGCAGCCGTCGACAGGGCTGGGCGGGGTTCAATGAGCAGTTCTTC
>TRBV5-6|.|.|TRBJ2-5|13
CASSFDREETQYF
TGTGCCAGCAGCTTTGACCGCGAAGAGACCCAGTACTTC
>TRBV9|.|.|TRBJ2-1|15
CASSGGPNSYNEQFF
TGTGCCAGCAGCGGGGGCCCGAATTCCTACAATGAGCAGTTCTTC
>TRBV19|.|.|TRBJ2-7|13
CASSMRGYYEQYF
TGTGCCAGTAGTATGAGGGGATACTACGAGCAGTACTTC
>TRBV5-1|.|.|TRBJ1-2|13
CASSLRREYGYTF
TGCGCCAGCAGCTTACGCAGGGAGTATGGCTACACCTTC
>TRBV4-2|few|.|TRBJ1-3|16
CASSQDGPASGNTIYF
TGTGCCAGCAGCCAAGATGGTCCAGCCTCTGGAAACACCATATATTTT
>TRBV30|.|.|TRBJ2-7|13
CAWSGTGHYEQYF
TGTGCCTGGAGTGGGACCGGTCACTACGAGCAGTACTTC
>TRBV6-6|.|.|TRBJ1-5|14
CASVSGTVNQPQHF
TGTGCCAGCGTCAGTGGGACGGTCAATCAGCCCCAGCATTTT
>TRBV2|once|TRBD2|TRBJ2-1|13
CASFRTSGNEQFF
TGTGCCAGCTTTAGGACTAGCGGCAATGAGCAGTTCTTC
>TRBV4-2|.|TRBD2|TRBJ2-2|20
CASSHRSGTSGRANTGELFF
TGTGCCAGCAGCCATCGTTCCGGGACTAGCGGGAGGGCCAACACCGGGGAGCTGTTTTTT
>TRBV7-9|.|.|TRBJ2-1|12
CASHRLGNEQFF
TGTGCCAGCCACCGGTTAGGAAATGAGCAGTTCTTC
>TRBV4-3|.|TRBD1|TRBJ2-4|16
CASSQDDTGGSNIQYF
TGCGCCAGCAGCCAAGATGACACAGGGGGCTCAAACATTCAGTACTTC
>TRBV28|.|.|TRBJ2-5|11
CASSSRETQYF
TGTGCCAGCAGCTCGAGGGAGACCCAGTACTTC